These 5 T cell receptor beta chains came from one sample sequenced in a study of T cell responses to AZD1222 COVID-19 vaccine. The protocol was immunoSEQ multiplex PCR, while the TCRdb copy is restricted to in-frame clones and leaves out a portion. The top ten clones hold about 2.5% of a sample with under 200,000 clones, around 87% of them seen once. This sample comprised peripheral blood, obtained on day 0 of MenACWY control vaccination. These receptors came from an adult in good health.

The rearrangement uses TRBV5-4 and TRBJ2-1, with TRBD2 matching over 9 bases. This CDR3 region has 14 residues. V lost 1 base and J lost 5; bases outside the gene matches: 1. CDR1 and CDR2 from the germline V gene are SGHNT and YYREEE (reference sequence). This CDR3 reads CASSLPSGDNEQFF. The CDR3 DNA reads as TGTGCCAGCAGCTTGCCTAGCGGGGACAATGAGCAGTTCTTC.

The CDR3 sequence: CASSQTRQGAINPLNEQFF. CDR3 DNA: TGTGCCAGCTCACAAACGCGACAGGGGGCGATTAATCCTCTCAATGAGCAGTTCTTC. The V and J genes are TRBV18 and TRBJ2-1; TRBD1 agrees at 10 bases. The CDR3 runs to 19 residues. CDR1 KGHSH and CDR2 LQKENI come from the germline V gene. V trimming: 4 bases; J trimming: 6 bases; junction bases outside the gene matches: 18.

This chain links TRBV27 with TRBJ2-3; TRBD1 might be the D (6 bases). CDR1 MNHEY and CDR2 SMNVEV come from the germline V gene (reference sequence). V lost 2 bases, J lost 2 bases, and 20 bases lay in between. This CDR3 spans 18 amino acids. CDR3 sequence: CASSLGAPQGVPTDTQYF. The CDR3 nucleotides are TGTGCCAGCAGTTTAGGGGCGCCACAGGGAGTGCCCACAGATACGCAGTATTTT.

The rearrangement links TRBV7-2 to TRBJ2-3; 12 bases agree with TRBD2. This CDR3 comprises 16 residues. The germline V gene has CDR1 SGHTA and CDR2 FQGNSA. The V gene end was trimmed by 3 bases and the J gene end by 2 bases; junction bases not matched to a gene: 3. The CDR3 DNA reads as TGTGCCAGCAGCTTCAGGACTAGCGGGGTCACAGATACGCAGTATTTT. Translation: CASSFRTSGVTDTQYF.

In its sample, this clone was seen a few times. This chain connects TRBV7-2 to TRBJ1-1; 7 positions match TRBD1. The CDR3 sequence is 15 residues long. CDR1 and CDR2 (germline): SGHTA, FQGNSA. V was clipped by 6 bases and J by 7 bases; unmatched bases: 14. The CDR3 sequence is CASSKGAQVRFEAFF. The CDR3 bases are TGTGCCAGCAGTAAGGGGGCGCAGGTCCGTTTTGAAGCTTTCTTT.